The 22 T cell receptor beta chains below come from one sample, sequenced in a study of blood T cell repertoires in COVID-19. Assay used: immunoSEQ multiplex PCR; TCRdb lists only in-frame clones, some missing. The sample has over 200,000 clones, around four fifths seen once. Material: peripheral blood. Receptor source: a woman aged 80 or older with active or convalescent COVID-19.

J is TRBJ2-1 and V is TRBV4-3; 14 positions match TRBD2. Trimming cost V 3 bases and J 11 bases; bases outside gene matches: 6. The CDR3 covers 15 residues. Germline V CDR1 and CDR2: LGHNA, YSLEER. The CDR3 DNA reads TGCGCCAGCAGCCAGACTAGCGGGGGGGAAAGAAAGCAGTTCTTC. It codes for CASSQTSGGERKQFF.

The CDR3 DNA is TGCAGCGTGGGTAGCGGTAGCTCCTACAATGAGCAGTTCTTC. Its protein is CSVGSGSSYNEQFF. The chain links TRBV29-1 to TRBJ2-1; the D gene is possibly TRBD2 (6 bases). The CDR3 sequence is 14 residues long. Trimming stripped 6 bases from V and 0 bases from J, with 12 bases between. Germline V lookup: CDR1 SQVTM, CDR2 ANQGSEA.

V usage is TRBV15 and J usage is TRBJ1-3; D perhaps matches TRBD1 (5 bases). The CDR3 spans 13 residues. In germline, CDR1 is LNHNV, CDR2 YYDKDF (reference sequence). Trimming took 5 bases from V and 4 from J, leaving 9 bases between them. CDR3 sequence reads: CATSSGGGNTIYF. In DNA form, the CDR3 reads TGTGCCACCAGCTCCGGGGGAGGAAACACCATATATTTT.

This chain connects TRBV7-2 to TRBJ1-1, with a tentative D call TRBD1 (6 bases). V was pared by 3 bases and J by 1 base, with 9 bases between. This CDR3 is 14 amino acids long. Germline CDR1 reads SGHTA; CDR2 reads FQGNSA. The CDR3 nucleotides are TGTGCCAGCAGCTTTCAGGACAGGAACACTGAAGCTTTCTTT. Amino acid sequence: CASSFQDRNTEAFF.

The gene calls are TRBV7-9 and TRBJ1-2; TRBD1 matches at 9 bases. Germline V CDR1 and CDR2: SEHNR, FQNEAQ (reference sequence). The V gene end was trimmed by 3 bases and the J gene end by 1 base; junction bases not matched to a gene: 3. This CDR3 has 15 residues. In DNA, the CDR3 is TGTGCCAGCAGCTTCCGGGACAGGGATAACTATGGCTACACCTTC. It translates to CASSFRDRDNYGYTF.

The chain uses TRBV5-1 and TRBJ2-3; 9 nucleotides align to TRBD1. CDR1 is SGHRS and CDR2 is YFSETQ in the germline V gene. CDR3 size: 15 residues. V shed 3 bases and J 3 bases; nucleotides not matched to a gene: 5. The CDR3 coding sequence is TGCGCCAGCAGCTCTGGACAGGGGCCGACAGATACGCAGTATTTT. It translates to CASSSGQGPTDTQYF. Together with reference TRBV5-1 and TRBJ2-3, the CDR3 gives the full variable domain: KAGVTQTPRYLIKTRGQQVTLSCSPISGHRSVSWYQQTPGQGLQFLFEYFSETQRNKGNFPGRFSGRQFSNSRSEMNVSTLELGDSALYLCASSSGQGPTDTQYFGPGTRLTVL.

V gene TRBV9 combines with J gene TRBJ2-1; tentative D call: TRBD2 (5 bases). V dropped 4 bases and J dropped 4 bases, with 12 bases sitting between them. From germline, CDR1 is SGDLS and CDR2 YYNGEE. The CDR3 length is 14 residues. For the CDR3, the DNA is TGTGCCAGCAGCCGGGGAGAGGGATACAATGAGCAGTTCTTC. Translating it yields CASSRGEGYNEQFF.

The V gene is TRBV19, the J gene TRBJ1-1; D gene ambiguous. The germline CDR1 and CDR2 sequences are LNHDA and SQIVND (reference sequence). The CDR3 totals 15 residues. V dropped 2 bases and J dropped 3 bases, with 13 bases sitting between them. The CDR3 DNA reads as TGTGCCAGTAGTATAAGGACTGATACGGACACTGAAGCTTTCTTT. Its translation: CASSIRTDTDTEAFF.

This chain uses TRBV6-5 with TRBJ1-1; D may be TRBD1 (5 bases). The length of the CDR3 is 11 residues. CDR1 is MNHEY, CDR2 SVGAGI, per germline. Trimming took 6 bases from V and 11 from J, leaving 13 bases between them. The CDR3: CASRGGLRAFF. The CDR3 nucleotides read TGTGCCAGCAGGGGGGGACTGAGGGCTTTCTTT.

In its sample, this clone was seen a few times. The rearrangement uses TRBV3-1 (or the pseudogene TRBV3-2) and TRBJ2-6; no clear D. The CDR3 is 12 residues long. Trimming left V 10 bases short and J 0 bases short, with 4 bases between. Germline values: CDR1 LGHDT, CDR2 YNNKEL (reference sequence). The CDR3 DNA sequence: TGTGCCATTAGCTCTGGGGCCAACGTCCTGACTTTC. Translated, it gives CAISSGANVLTF.

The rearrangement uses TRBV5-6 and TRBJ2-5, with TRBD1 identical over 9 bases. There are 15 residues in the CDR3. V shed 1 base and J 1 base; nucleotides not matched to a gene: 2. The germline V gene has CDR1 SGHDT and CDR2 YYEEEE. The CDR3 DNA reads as TGTGCCAGCAGCTTGTTGGGACAGGGCCAAGAGACCCAGTACTTC. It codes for CASSLLGQGQETQYF. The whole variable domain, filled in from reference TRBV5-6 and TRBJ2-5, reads DAGVTQSPTHLIKTRGQQVTLRCSPKSGHDTVSWYQQALGQGPQFIFQYYEEEERQRGNFPDRFSGHQFPNYSSELNVNALLLGDSALYLCASSLLGQGQETQYFGPGTRLLVL.

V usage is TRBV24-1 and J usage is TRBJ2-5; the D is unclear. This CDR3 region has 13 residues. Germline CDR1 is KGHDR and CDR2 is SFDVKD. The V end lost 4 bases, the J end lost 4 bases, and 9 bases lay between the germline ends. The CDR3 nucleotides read TGTGCCACCAGTGACCACGGAGCAGAGACCCAGTACTTC. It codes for CATSDHGAETQYF.

The CDR3 nucleotides read TGTGCCAGCAGGGGGGGACGGGGCAATCAGCCCCAGCATTTT. This encodes CASRGGRGNQPQHF. This chain connects TRBV2 to TRBJ1-5; tentative D call: TRBD1 (5 bases). The V gene's germline CDR1 is SNHLY and CDR2 FYNNEI. This CDR3 has 14 residues. Trimming pared 6 bases from V and 2 bases from J, leaving 11 bases between.

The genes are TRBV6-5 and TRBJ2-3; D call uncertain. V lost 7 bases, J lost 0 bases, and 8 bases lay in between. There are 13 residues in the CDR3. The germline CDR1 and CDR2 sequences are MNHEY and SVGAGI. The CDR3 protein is CASTRLSTDTQYF. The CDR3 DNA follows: TGTGCCAGCACCCGACTTAGCACAGATACGCAGTATTTT.

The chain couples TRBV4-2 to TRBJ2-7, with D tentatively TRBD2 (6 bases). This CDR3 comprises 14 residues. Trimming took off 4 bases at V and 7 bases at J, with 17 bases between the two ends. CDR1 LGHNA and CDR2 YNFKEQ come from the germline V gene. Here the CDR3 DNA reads TGTGCCAGCAGCCCCCTAGCGAAACCGGGGGAGCAGTACTTC. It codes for CASSPLAKPGEQYF.

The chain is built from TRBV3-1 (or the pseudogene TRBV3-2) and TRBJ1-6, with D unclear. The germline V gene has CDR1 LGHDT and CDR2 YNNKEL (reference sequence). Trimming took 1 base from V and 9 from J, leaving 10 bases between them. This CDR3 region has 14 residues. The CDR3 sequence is CASSQAGGGSPLHF. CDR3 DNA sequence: TGTGCCAGCAGCCAAGCGGGAGGAGGTTCACCCCTCCACTTT.

This CDR3 is CASSRTGTGLLTEAFF. CDR3 nucleotide sequence: TGTGCCAGCAGCAGAACCGGGACAGGGCTTTTAACTGAAGCTTTCTTT. The chain employs TRBV11-2 and TRBJ1-1; 9 bases fit TRBD1. The CDR3 totals 16 residues. Per the germline V gene, CDR1 is SGHAT and CDR2 is FQNNGV. J was trimmed by 5 bases and V by 5 bases; bases with no gene match: 12.

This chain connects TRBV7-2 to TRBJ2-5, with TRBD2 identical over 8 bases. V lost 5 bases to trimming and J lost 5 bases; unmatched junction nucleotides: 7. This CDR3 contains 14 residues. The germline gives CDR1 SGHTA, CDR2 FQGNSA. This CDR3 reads CASSPGRAGETQYF. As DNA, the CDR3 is TGTGCCAGCAGCCCCGGGAGGGCCGGGGAGACCCAGTACTTC.

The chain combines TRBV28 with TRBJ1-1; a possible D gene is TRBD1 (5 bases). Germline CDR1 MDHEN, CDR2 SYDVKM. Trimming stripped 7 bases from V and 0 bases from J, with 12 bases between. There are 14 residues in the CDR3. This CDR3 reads CASMLTAMNTEAFF. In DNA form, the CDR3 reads TGTGCCAGCATGTTGACAGCAATGAACACTGAAGCTTTCTTT.

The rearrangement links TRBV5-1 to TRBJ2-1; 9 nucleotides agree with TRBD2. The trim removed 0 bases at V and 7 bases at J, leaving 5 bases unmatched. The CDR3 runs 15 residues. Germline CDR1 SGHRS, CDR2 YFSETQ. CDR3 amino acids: CASSLVVAGANEQFF. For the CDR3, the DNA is TGCGCCAGCAGCTTGGTGGTAGCGGGAGCAAATGAGCAGTTCTTC.

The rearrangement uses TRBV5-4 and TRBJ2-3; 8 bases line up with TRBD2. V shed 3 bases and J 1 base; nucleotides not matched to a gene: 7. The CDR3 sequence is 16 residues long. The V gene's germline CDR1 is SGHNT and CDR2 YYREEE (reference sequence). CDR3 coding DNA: TGTGCCAGCAGCTCGTCCGGGACTAGAGGCACAGATACGCAGTATTTT. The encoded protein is CASSSSGTRGTDTQYF.

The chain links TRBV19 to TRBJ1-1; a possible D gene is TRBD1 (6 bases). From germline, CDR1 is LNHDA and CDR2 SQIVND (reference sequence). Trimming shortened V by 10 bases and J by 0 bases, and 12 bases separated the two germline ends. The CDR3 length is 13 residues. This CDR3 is CATGQQLNTEAFF. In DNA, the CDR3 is TGTGCCACTGGACAGCAACTGAACACTGAAGCTTTCTTT.